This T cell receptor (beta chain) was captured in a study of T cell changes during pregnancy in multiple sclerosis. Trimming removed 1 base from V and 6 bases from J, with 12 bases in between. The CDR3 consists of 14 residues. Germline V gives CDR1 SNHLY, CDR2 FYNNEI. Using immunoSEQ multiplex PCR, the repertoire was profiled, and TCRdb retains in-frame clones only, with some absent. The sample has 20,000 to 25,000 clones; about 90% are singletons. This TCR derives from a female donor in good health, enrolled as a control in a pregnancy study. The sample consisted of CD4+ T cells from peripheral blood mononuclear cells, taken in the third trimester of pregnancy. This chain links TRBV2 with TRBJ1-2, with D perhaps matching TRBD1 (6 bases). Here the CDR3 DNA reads TGTGCCAGCAGTGAAGTTGGGGGGGCAAATGGCTACACCTTC. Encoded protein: CASSEVGGANGYTF.